This T cell receptor beta chain was documented in a study of T cell responses to AZD1222 COVID-19 vaccine. Whole-study results and caveats: Nearly half of unique spike-specific TCRs reportedly avoided B.1.351 and B.1.1.7 mutated regions. Donors were largely white British and mainly female; clonal diversity was possibly underestimated. Mapped onto spike, vaccine-associated CD4 TCRs spanned it and were dominant at 160-218 and 743-854. It was only 6 or 7 AZD1222 recipients who were seropositive at baseline.

Concerning this clone itself: The target antigen is unknown.

Clones were sequenced by immunoSEQ multiplex PCR, and TCRdb holds only the in-frame ones, with some missing. Among around 81,000 clones listed, around four fifths were seen once. There are 19 residues in the CDR3. CDR1 and CDR2 (germline): MGHRA, YSYEKL. The V and J ends lost 3 bases and 0 bases, in that order; junction bases with no gene match: 8. The V call is TRBV4-1, the J call TRBJ2-5; 15 bases align to TRBD2. The receptor's source is an adult in good health. The sample in question was peripheral blood, obtained on day 0 of AZD1222 vaccination. CDR3 DNA sequence: TGCGCCAGCAGCCATCCCGGACTAGCGGGGGGGCCCGACCAAGAGACCCAGTACTTC. Its translation: CASSHPGLAGGPDQETQYF.